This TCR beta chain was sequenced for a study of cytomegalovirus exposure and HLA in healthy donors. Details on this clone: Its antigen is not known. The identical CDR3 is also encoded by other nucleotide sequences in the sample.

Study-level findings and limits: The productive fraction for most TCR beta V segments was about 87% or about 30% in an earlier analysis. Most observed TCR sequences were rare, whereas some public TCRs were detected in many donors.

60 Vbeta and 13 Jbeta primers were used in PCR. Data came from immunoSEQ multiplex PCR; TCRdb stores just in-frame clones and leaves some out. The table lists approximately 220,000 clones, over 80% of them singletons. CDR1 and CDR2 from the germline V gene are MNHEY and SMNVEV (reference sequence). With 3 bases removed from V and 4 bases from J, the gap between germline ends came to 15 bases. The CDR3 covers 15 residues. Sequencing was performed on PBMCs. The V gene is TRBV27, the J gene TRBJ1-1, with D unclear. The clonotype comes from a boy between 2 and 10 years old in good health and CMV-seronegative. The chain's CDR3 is CASSLRPARVTEAFF. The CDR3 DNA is TGTGCCAGCAGTTTGCGCCCCGCCCGGGTCACTGAAGCTTTCTTT.